Listed below are T cell receptor beta chains from one sample, sequenced in a study of blood T cell repertoires in COVID-19. The data were produced by immunoSEQ multiplex PCR, yet TCRdb's version contains in-frame clones alone and is incomplete. The data hold about 400,000 clones, with 80% to 90% observed a single time. Sequencing used PBMCs or T cells enriched from blood (not recorded which). The receptors here all came from a woman aged 45-65 years who had recovered from COVID-19. The CDR3 runs from the conserved cysteine through the conserved F or W. Fields, in order: D gene, J gene, clone size, CDR3 length, V gene, CDR3 DNA, CDR3 protein. D genes are given only for firm matches. Only some rows state a clone size, as once, few, many or a class for expanded clones.

d_call: -
j_call: TRBJ2-3
clone_size: -
cdr3_length: 17
v_call: TRBV7-9
cdr3_nt: TGTGCCAGCAGCCTCTGGGACTTAAAACTATCCACAGATACGCAGTATTTT
cdr3_aa: CASSLWDLKLSTDTQYF

d_call: TRBD2
j_call: TRBJ2-7
clone_size: -
cdr3_length: 12
v_call: TRBV10-3
cdr3_nt: TGTGCCATCAGTGGGGGGGGCTACGAGCAGTACTTC
cdr3_aa: CAISGGGYEQYF

d_call: -
j_call: TRBJ1-1
clone_size: -
cdr3_length: 17
v_call: TRBV6-2/TRBV6-3
cdr3_nt: TGTGCCAGCAGTTACTCGAGAGGGAAGGGTGCATTCACTGAAGCTTTCTTT
cdr3_aa: CASSYSRGKGAFTEAFF

d_call: TRBD2
j_call: TRBJ2-7
clone_size: -
cdr3_length: 18
v_call: TRBV4-2
cdr3_nt: TGTGCCAGCAGCCAAGAGATAAGCCTAGCGGGTACCCCCTACGAGCAGTACTTC
cdr3_aa: CASSQEISLAGTPYEQYF

d_call: -
j_call: TRBJ1-4
clone_size: -
cdr3_length: 14
v_call: TRBV3-1/TRBV3-2
cdr3_nt: TGTGCCAGCAGCGGTCTCGGGGGAGATGAAAAACTGTTTTTT
cdr3_aa: CASSGLGGDEKLFF

d_call: -
j_call: TRBJ1-5
clone_size: -
cdr3_length: 15
v_call: TRBV2
cdr3_nt: TGTGCCAGCAGTGGCAACAGAAATAGCAATCAGCCCCAGCATTTT
cdr3_aa: CASSGNRNSNQPQHF

d_call: -
j_call: TRBJ1-3
clone_size: -
cdr3_length: 14
v_call: TRBV2
cdr3_nt: TGTGCCAGCACAACGGAGGTCTCTGGAAACACCATATATTTT
cdr3_aa: CASTTEVSGNTIYF

d_call: -
j_call: TRBJ2-7
clone_size: once
cdr3_length: 12
v_call: TRBV10-3
cdr3_nt: TGTGCCATCAGTGAGTCATCAGGGGTGCCGTACTTC
cdr3_aa: CAISESSGVPYF

d_call: TRBD1
j_call: TRBJ2-7
clone_size: once
cdr3_length: 15
v_call: TRBV3-1/TRBV3-2
cdr3_nt: TGTGCCAGCAGCACGCATTCCGGGACAGGGGTCGAGCAGTACTTC
cdr3_aa: CASSTHSGTGVEQYF

d_call: TRBD2
j_call: TRBJ2-4
clone_size: -
cdr3_length: 16
v_call: TRBV2
cdr3_nt: TGTGCCAGCAGTGTTTTTGCGGGGGTTGCCAAAAACATTCAGTACTTC
cdr3_aa: CASSVFAGVAKNIQYF

d_call: -
j_call: TRBJ1-2
clone_size: -
cdr3_length: 16
v_call: TRBV4-2
cdr3_nt: TGTGCCAGCAGCCAAGATCGGGATCGAGCTGCCTATGGCTACACCTTC
cdr3_aa: CASSQDRDRAAYGYTF

d_call: -
j_call: TRBJ2-2
clone_size: -
cdr3_length: 14
v_call: TRBV7-7
cdr3_nt: TGTGCTAGCAGCCTAAGCGGACGAACCGGGGAGCTGTTTTTT
cdr3_aa: CASSLSGRTGELFF

d_call: TRBD2
j_call: TRBJ2-3
clone_size: -
cdr3_length: 18
v_call: TRBV9
cdr3_nt: TGTGCCAGCACAAAGGCTGTGGGAGGGTCCCCCCCCACAGATACGCAGTATTTT
cdr3_aa: CASTKAVGGSPPTDTQYF

d_call: TRBD1
j_call: TRBJ2-1
clone_size: -
cdr3_length: 15
v_call: TRBV27
cdr3_nt: TGTGCCAGCAGTTTACTCCCAGTCAGGGGGAATGAGCAGTTCTTC
cdr3_aa: CASSLLPVRGNEQFF

d_call: TRBD1
j_call: TRBJ1-1
clone_size: -
cdr3_length: 14
v_call: TRBV27
cdr3_nt: TGTGCCAGCAGTGTCACAGGGGCGGCCACTGAAGCTTTCTTT
cdr3_aa: CASSVTGAATEAFF

d_call: -
j_call: TRBJ1-5
clone_size: -
cdr3_length: 14
v_call: TRBV28
cdr3_nt: TGTGCCAGCAGTTTTGCCGGGAGCCGCCAGCCCCAGCATTTT
cdr3_aa: CASSFAGSRQPQHF

d_call: -
j_call: TRBJ1-2
clone_size: -
cdr3_length: 14
v_call: TRBV7-9
cdr3_nt: TGTGCCAGCAGCCGTGCAGGCTTCCTCTATGGCTACACCTTC
cdr3_aa: CASSRAGFLYGYTF

d_call: TRBD1
j_call: TRBJ1-6
clone_size: -
cdr3_length: 15
v_call: TRBV5-1
cdr3_nt: TGCGCCAGCAGCTTGGACGGACAGGGTAATTCACCCCTCCACTTT
cdr3_aa: CASSLDGQGNSPLHF

d_call: TRBD1
j_call: TRBJ2-7
clone_size: -
cdr3_length: 17
v_call: TRBV2
cdr3_nt: TGTGCCAGCACTACCCCAGGACAGGGGGCGCCCCACTACGAGCAGTACTTC
cdr3_aa: CASTTPGQGAPHYEQYF

d_call: -
j_call: TRBJ1-5
clone_size: -
cdr3_length: 14
v_call: TRBV27
cdr3_nt: TGTGCCAGCAGTTTGGCAGGGCGCGGTCAGCCCCAGCATTTT
cdr3_aa: CASSLAGRGQPQHF

d_call: -
j_call: TRBJ1-1
clone_size: -
cdr3_length: 13
v_call: TRBV5-6
cdr3_nt: TGTGCCAGCAGCTTGGAGTTGGCAGTTGAAGCTTTCTTT
cdr3_aa: CASSLELAVEAFF

d_call: -
j_call: TRBJ1-5
clone_size: -
cdr3_length: 13
v_call: TRBV6-2/TRBV6-3
cdr3_nt: TGTGCCAGCAGTTCCTTCGGGGATCAGCCCCAGCATTTT
cdr3_aa: CASSSFGDQPQHF

d_call: TRBD1
j_call: TRBJ2-7
clone_size: few
cdr3_length: 17
v_call: TRBV4-1
cdr3_nt: TGCGCCAGCAGCCAAGTAGTGTACAGGGGCGATGTCTACGAGCAGTACTTC
cdr3_aa: CASSQVVYRGDVYEQYF

d_call: -
j_call: TRBJ1-6
clone_size: -
cdr3_length: 14
v_call: TRBV9
cdr3_nt: TGTGCCAGCAGCGTCGACCAGCGGAATTCACCCCTCCACTTT
cdr3_aa: CASSVDQRNSPLHF

d_call: -
j_call: TRBJ1-5
clone_size: once
cdr3_length: 13
v_call: TRBV12-3/TRBV12-4
cdr3_nt: TGTGCCAGCAGTTTAGAACGAAGCCAGCCCCAGCATTTT
cdr3_aa: CASSLERSQPQHF

d_call: TRBD1
j_call: TRBJ2-1
clone_size: -
cdr3_length: 18
v_call: TRBV15
cdr3_nt: TGTGCCACCAGCAGAGACCTTCGGGGACAGGGGTGGGACAATGAGCAGTTCTTC
cdr3_aa: CATSRDLRGQGWDNEQFF

d_call: -
j_call: TRBJ1-2
clone_size: -
cdr3_length: 13
v_call: TRBV11-2
cdr3_nt: TGTGCCAGCAGCTTTGGTAGGGGAGGAGGCTACACCTTC
cdr3_aa: CASSFGRGGGYTF

d_call: TRBD1
j_call: TRBJ1-1
clone_size: -
cdr3_length: 14
v_call: TRBV6-5
cdr3_nt: TGTGCCAGCAACAGACAGGGCGAGAATCTTGAAGCTTTCTTT
cdr3_aa: CASNRQGENLEAFF

d_call: -
j_call: TRBJ1-5
clone_size: -
cdr3_length: 15
v_call: TRBV19
cdr3_nt: TGTGCCAGTTCAGCCCTCCGGACAGCAGCTCAGCCCCAGCATTTT
cdr3_aa: CASSALRTAAQPQHF

d_call: -
j_call: TRBJ1-3
clone_size: -
cdr3_length: 14
v_call: TRBV25-1
cdr3_nt: TGTGCCAGCAGGGGACATTTCTCTGGAAACACCATATATTTT
cdr3_aa: CASRGHFSGNTIYF

d_call: -
j_call: TRBJ2-5
clone_size: -
cdr3_length: 14
v_call: TRBV6-5
cdr3_nt: TGTGCCAGCAGAGGCAACAAGAGGTTGGAGACCCAGTACTTC
cdr3_aa: CASRGNKRLETQYF

d_call: -
j_call: TRBJ1-1
clone_size: -
cdr3_length: 13
v_call: TRBV30
cdr3_nt: TGTACCTGGAGTGTACTCAGGGCTACTGAAGCTTTCTTT
cdr3_aa: CTWSVLRATEAFF

d_call: -
j_call: TRBJ1-3
clone_size: -
cdr3_length: 15
v_call: TRBV9
cdr3_nt: TGTGCCAGCAGCGAGACGCGGGCGGTTGGAAACACCATATATTTT
cdr3_aa: CASSETRAVGNTIYF

d_call: TRBD1
j_call: TRBJ1-5
clone_size: few
cdr3_length: 13
v_call: TRBV2
cdr3_nt: TGTGCCAGCGGAGGACAGGGCAATCAGCCCCAGCATTTT
cdr3_aa: CASGGQGNQPQHF

d_call: TRBD2
j_call: TRBJ2-2
clone_size: -
cdr3_length: 17
v_call: TRBV5-4
cdr3_nt: TGTGCCAGCAGCTTGTGGGGGGTAGCGGGGCCCACCGGGGAGCTGTTTTTT
cdr3_aa: CASSLWGVAGPTGELFF

d_call: -
j_call: TRBJ1-1
clone_size: few
cdr3_length: 13
v_call: TRBV12-3/TRBV12-4
cdr3_nt: TGTGCCAGCAGTTTGGGACAGAACACTGAAGCTTTCTTT
cdr3_aa: CASSLGQNTEAFF

d_call: -
j_call: TRBJ1-2
clone_size: -
cdr3_length: 14
v_call: TRBV6-5
cdr3_nt: TGTGCCAGCAACTCACGGGGTGCGAACTATGGCTACACCTTC
cdr3_aa: CASNSRGANYGYTF

d_call: TRBD2
j_call: TRBJ2-1
clone_size: -
cdr3_length: 16
v_call: TRBV9
cdr3_nt: TGTGCCAGCAGCTTCCTACTCGCGGGGGGGCCTAATGAGCAGTTCTTC
cdr3_aa: CASSFLLAGGPNEQFF

d_call: -
j_call: TRBJ2-7
clone_size: few
cdr3_length: 12
v_call: TRBV5-1
cdr3_nt: TGCGCCAGCAGCTTGGTCATCCACGAGCAGTACTTC
cdr3_aa: CASSLVIHEQYF

d_call: -
j_call: TRBJ1-4
clone_size: -
cdr3_length: 15
v_call: TRBV4-1
cdr3_nt: TGCGCCAGCAGCCCACCCCAGGGCACTAATGAAAAACTGTTTTTT
cdr3_aa: CASSPPQGTNEKLFF

d_call: -
j_call: TRBJ2-7
clone_size: once
cdr3_length: 13
v_call: TRBV27
cdr3_nt: TGTGCCAGCAGTTTATACGCCAGCTACGAGCAGTACTTC
cdr3_aa: CASSLYASYEQYF

d_call: -
j_call: TRBJ1-1
clone_size: -
cdr3_length: 13
v_call: TRBV7-8
cdr3_nt: TGTGCCAGCAGCCGGGGGGCCAGGGAAAGGGCTTTCTTT
cdr3_aa: CASSRGARERAFF

d_call: TRBD1
j_call: TRBJ1-5
clone_size: -
cdr3_length: 16
v_call: TRBV7-8
cdr3_nt: TGTGCCAGCAGCTTAGAGGGGACAGCACCTTATCAGCCCCAGCATTTT
cdr3_aa: CASSLEGTAPYQPQHF

d_call: -
j_call: TRBJ1-1
clone_size: -
cdr3_length: 15
v_call: TRBV5-1
cdr3_nt: TGCGCCAGCAGCTTGGATGTGGCCTTGAACACTGAAGCTTTCTTT
cdr3_aa: CASSLDVALNTEAFF

d_call: -
j_call: TRBJ1-4
clone_size: -
cdr3_length: 16
v_call: TRBV4-1
cdr3_nt: TGCGCCAGCAGCCAAGATTGGGGGCGGTTGAGTGAAAAACTGTTTTTT
cdr3_aa: CASSQDWGRLSEKLFF

d_call: TRBD1
j_call: TRBJ1-1
clone_size: -
cdr3_length: 15
v_call: TRBV2
cdr3_nt: TGTGCCAGCAGTGCCTCCGGGACAGGGCGGACTGAAGCTTTCTTT
cdr3_aa: CASSASGTGRTEAFF

d_call: -
j_call: TRBJ1-5
clone_size: -
cdr3_length: 16
v_call: TRBV15
cdr3_nt: TGTGCCACCAGCAGAGAAGCAGGGACCGGGGGTCAGCCCCAGCATTTT
cdr3_aa: CATSREAGTGGQPQHF

d_call: -
j_call: TRBJ1-1
clone_size: -
cdr3_length: 15
v_call: TRBV11-2
cdr3_nt: TGTGCCAGCAGCTTAGACCCAGGGCATGTGGCTGAAGCTTTCTTT
cdr3_aa: CASSLDPGHVAEAFF

d_call: -
j_call: TRBJ2-7
clone_size: -
cdr3_length: 16
v_call: TRBV4-1
cdr3_nt: TGCGCCAGCAGCCAAGCTCGGGGGGCCAGCTCCTACGAGCAGTACTTC
cdr3_aa: CASSQARGASSYEQYF

d_call: -
j_call: TRBJ1-2
clone_size: once
cdr3_length: 16
v_call: TRBV5-5
cdr3_nt: TGTGCCAGCAGTCATCGTCAGGGGCCGACCCGGGTTGGCTACACCTTC
cdr3_aa: CASSHRQGPTRVGYTF

d_call: -
j_call: TRBJ1-2
clone_size: -
cdr3_length: 18
v_call: TRBV21-1
cdr3_nt: TGTGCCAGCAGTCCCCCTTGTCGAGAGAAGATTTGCGTCTATGGCTACACCTTC
cdr3_aa: CASSPPCREKICVYGYTF

d_call: TRBD1
j_call: TRBJ1-2
clone_size: -
cdr3_length: 17
v_call: TRBV23-1
cdr3_nt: TGCGCCAGCAGTCAATCGGGACAGTCAGTAACTATGTCGGGCTACACCTTC
cdr3_aa: CASSQSGQSVTMSGYTF

d_call: TRBD2
j_call: TRBJ2-3
clone_size: -
cdr3_length: 16
v_call: TRBV7-2
cdr3_nt: TGTGCCAGCAGCTCCCCTAGCGGGGGGGGCACAGATACGCAGTATTTT
cdr3_aa: CASSSPSGGGTDTQYF